A selection of T cell receptor beta chains follows, all from one sample in a study of identical twins. TCRdb passed the 5' RACE reads through MiXCR, listing each CDR3 protein once. Of about 150,000 distinct CDR3 sequences listed, roughly 3.5% are singletons. The sequencing input was memory T cells sorted from blood. The receptors stem from a man aged 18 to 29 in good health. The CDR3 runs from the conserved cysteine through the conserved F or W. The order of the fields is J gene, V gene, D gene, clone size, CDR3 DNA, CDR3 protein. The D gene is left open where the match is weak. Not all rows give a size; the values are once, few, many and, for expanded clones, a class.

J: TRBJ2-2; V: TRBV19; D: -; size: -; DNA: TGTGCCAGTAGTATTAAGGCCGCCGGGGAGCTGTTTTTT; CDR3: CASSIKAAGELFF
J: TRBJ2-1; V: TRBV10-3; D: -; size: many; DNA: TGTGCCATCAGCCCGTCAACGGGGGGCGGGAGGTTCTTC; CDR3: CAISPSTGGGRFF
J: TRBJ2-2; V: TRBV27; D: -; size: many; DNA: TGTGCCAGCAGACCTCAAGGGCCCGGGGAGCTGTTTTTT; CDR3: CASRPQGPGELFF
J: TRBJ2-1; V: TRBV29-1; D: TRBD2; size: few; DNA: TGCAGCGTTCGACTAGGGACTAGCGGGACCCATGGCGGGAATGAGCAGTTCTTC; CDR3: CSVRLGTSGTHGGNEQFF
J: TRBJ1-3; V: TRBV10-3; D: -; size: many; DNA: TGTGCCATCAGTGCGATGACCGGAAACACCATATATTTT; CDR3: CAISAMTGNTIYF
J: TRBJ2-2; V: TRBV27; D: TRBD2; size: many; DNA: TGTGCCAGCAGTTTGCGGGAGACCTCCGGGGAGCTGTTTTTT; CDR3: CASSLRETSGELFF
J: TRBJ1-5; V: TRBV29-1; D: -; size: many; DNA: TGCAGCGTTGTAAGCAGTAAGGTTTGGCCCCAGCATTTT; CDR3: CSVVSSKVWPQHF
J: TRBJ2-5; V: TRBV7-2; D: TRBD2; size: few; DNA: TGTGCCAGCAGCAGTAGCGGGAGGGACCAAGAGACCCAGTACTTC; CDR3: CASSSSGRDQETQYF
J: TRBJ2-7; V: TRBV28; D: TRBD1; size: many; DNA: TGTGCCAGCAGTTTATCATCCGGACAGGGTAGGGAGCAGTACTTC; CDR3: CASSLSSGQGREQYF
J: TRBJ2-2; V: TRBV6-2/TRBV6-3; D: -; size: -; DNA: TGTGCCAGCAGTTCTGCTGGGCAGCGCCGAACCGGGGAGCTGTTTTTT; CDR3: CASSSAGQRRTGELFF
J: TRBJ1-3; V: TRBV6-5; D: -; size: -; DNA: TGTGCCAGCAGTTACAGGACAGCAGGAAACACCATATATTTT; CDR3: CASSYRTAGNTIYF
J: TRBJ2-1; V: TRBV12-3/TRBV12-4; D: -; size: many; DNA: TGTGCCAGCACCTTAGTTAGCTCCTACAATGAGCAGTTCTTC; CDR3: CASTLVSSYNEQFF
J: TRBJ2-3; V: TRBV20-1; D: -; size: many; DNA: TGCGTCCGGGGCCAAGACACAGATACGCAGTATTTT; CDR3: CVRGQDTDTQYF
J: TRBJ2-1; V: TRBV20-1; D: TRBD2; size: many; DNA: TGCAGTGCTTTTAGCGGGTGGGAGCAGTTCTTC; CDR3: CSAFSGWEQFF
J: TRBJ1-4; V: TRBV6-5; D: -; size: many; DNA: TGTGCCAGCAGTTACTCGTTGACAGGCGGAGAAGAAAAACTGTTTTTT; CDR3: CASSYSLTGGEEKLFF
J: TRBJ2-3; V: TRBV7-6; D: TRBD2; size: many; DNA: TGTGCCAGCAGCCCCGGGACTAGCGGGAGAACAGATACGCAGTATTTT; CDR3: CASSPGTSGRTDTQYF
J: TRBJ1-1; V: TRBV19; D: -; size: many; DNA: TGTGCCAGTAGTATAGGCCCCGGGGAGTCGAACACTGAAGCTTTCTTT; CDR3: CASSIGPGESNTEAFF
J: TRBJ2-3; V: TRBV9; D: -; size: many; DNA: TGTGCCAGCAGCGTTATAAGTTCGGGAGATACGCAGTATTTT; CDR3: CASSVISSGDTQYF
J: TRBJ1-6; V: TRBV7-6; D: -; size: many; DNA: TGTGCCAGCAGCCCCCTAGGCGGGGGGGGTTCACCCCTCCACTTT; CDR3: CASSPLGGGGSPLHF
J: TRBJ2-2; V: TRBV5-1; D: -; size: many; DNA: TGCGCCAGCAGCTCGTATTGGGGGACCGGGGAGCTGTTTTTT; CDR3: CASSSYWGTGELFF
J: TRBJ2-1; V: TRBV7-2; D: TRBD1; size: many; DNA: TGTGCCAGCAGCTTGGCGACAGGGGGCGACGTCAATGAGCAGTTCTTC; CDR3: CASSLATGGDVNEQFF
J: TRBJ2-7; V: TRBV5-6; D: TRBD2; size: many; DNA: TGTGCCAGCAGCTTGGTTCGCGGGGGTGGCTCCTACGAGCAGTACTTC; CDR3: CASSLVRGGGSYEQYF
J: TRBJ2-7; V: TRBV24-1; D: TRBD1; size: many; DNA: TGTGCCACCAGTGATTGGAGACAGGGGAAATACGAGCAGTACTTC; CDR3: CATSDWRQGKYEQYF
J: TRBJ1-1; V: TRBV6-5; D: -; size: many; DNA: TGTGCCAGCAGTTACCCGGGGCCGGCCACTGAAGCTTTCTTT; CDR3: CASSYPGPATEAFF
J: TRBJ1-1; V: TRBV7-9; D: -; size: few; DNA: TGTGCCAGCAGCTTAGAGGGGACACCGAACACTGAAGCTTTCTTT; CDR3: CASSLEGTPNTEAFF
J: TRBJ1-2; V: TRBV2; D: -; size: few; DNA: TGTGCCAGCAATCAGGGGCTTAACTATGGCTACACCTTC; CDR3: CASNQGLNYGYTF
J: TRBJ2-7; V: TRBV20-1; D: TRBD1; size: many; DNA: TGCAGTGTCCCGGGACAGGGAGGCTCCTACGAGCAGTACTTC; CDR3: CSVPGQGGSYEQYF
J: TRBJ2-5; V: TRBV28; D: -; size: many; DNA: TGTGCCAGCGGGAATAGGGGGGGTAAAGAGACCCAGTACTTC; CDR3: CASGNRGGKETQYF
J: TRBJ2-3; V: TRBV3-1; D: -; size: many; DNA: TGTGCCAGCAGCCCCCTCGAACTCCCCGATACGCAGTATTTT; CDR3: CASSPLELPDTQYF